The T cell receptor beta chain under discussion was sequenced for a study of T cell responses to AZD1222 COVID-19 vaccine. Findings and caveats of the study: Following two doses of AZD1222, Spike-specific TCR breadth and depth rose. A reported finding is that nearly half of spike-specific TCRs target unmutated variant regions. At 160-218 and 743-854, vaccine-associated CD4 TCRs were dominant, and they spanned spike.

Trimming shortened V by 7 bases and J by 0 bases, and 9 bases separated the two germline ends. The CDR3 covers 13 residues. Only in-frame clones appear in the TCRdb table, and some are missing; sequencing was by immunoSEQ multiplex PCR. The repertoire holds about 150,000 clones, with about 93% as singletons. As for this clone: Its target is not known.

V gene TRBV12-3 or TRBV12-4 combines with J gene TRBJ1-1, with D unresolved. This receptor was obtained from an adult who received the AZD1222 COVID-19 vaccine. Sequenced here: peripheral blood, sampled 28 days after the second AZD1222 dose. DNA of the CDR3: TGTGCCAGCACAACGCTTTTGAACACTGAAGCTTTCTTT. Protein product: CASTTLLNTEAFF.